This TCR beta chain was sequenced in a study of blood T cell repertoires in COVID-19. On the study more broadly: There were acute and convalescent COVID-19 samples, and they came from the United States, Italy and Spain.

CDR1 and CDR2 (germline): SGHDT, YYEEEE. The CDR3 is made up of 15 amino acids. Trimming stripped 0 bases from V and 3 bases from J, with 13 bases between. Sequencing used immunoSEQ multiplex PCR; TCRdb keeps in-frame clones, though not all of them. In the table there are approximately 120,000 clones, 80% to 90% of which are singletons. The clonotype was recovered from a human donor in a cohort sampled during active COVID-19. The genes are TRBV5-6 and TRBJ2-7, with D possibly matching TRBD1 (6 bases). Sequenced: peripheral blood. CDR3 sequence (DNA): TGTGCCAGCAGCTTGGCCTTTCAGGGGCTCTACGAGCAGTACTTC. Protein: CASSLAFQGLYEQYF.